Following are 26 T cell receptor beta chains from one sample sequenced in a study of blood T cell repertoires in COVID-19. Using immunoSEQ multiplex PCR, the repertoire was profiled, and TCRdb retains in-frame clones only, with some absent. The repertoire holds roughly 87,000 clones, with 86% as singletons. Sequencing was carried out using peripheral blood. These receptor sequences come from a human donor in a cohort sampled during active COVID-19.

This clone was observed once. V and J are TRBV7-9 and TRBJ2-1; D may be TRBD2 (6 bases). The CDR3 extends over 13 amino acids. The germline CDR1 and CDR2 sequences are SEHNR and FQNEAQ (reference sequence). V lost 8 bases and J 0 bases, leaving 8 bases between the germline ends. The CDR3, as DNA: TGTGCCAGCTCCGGGAGCTCCTACAATGAGCAGTTCTTC. This sequence encodes CASSGSSYNEQFF.

The chain joins TRBV5-4 to TRBJ2-3, with a tentative D call TRBD1 (5 bases). CDR3 length equals 16 residues. Germline V gene sequence: CDR1 SGHNT, CDR2 YYREEE (reference sequence). Trimming left V 2 bases short and J 4 bases short, with 17 bases between. This chain's CDR3 is CASSFHTGFLPDTQYF. The CDR3 DNA is TGTGCCAGCAGCTTCCATACAGGTTTTCTACCAGATACGCAGTATTTT. The full variable domain, rest sourced from reference TRBV5-4 and TRBJ2-3, is ETGVTQSPTHLIKTRGQQVTLRCSSQSGHNTVSWYQQALGQGPQFIFQYYREEENGRGNFPPRFSGLQFPNYSSELNVNALELDDSALYLCASSFHTGFLPDTQYFGPGTRLTVL.

This chain uses TRBV6-2 or TRBV6-3 with TRBJ2-5; 8 bases are shared with TRBD1. Trimming at V came to 4 bases and at J to 5 bases, leaving 12 bases not matched to a gene. This CDR3 is 16 amino acids long. Germline-derived CDR1 and CDR2 are MNHEY and SVGEGT. This chain's CDR3 is CASSWRGAGGVETQYF. CDR3 bases: TGTGCCAGCAGTTGGAGAGGGGCAGGGGGCGTCGAGACCCAGTACTTC.

V and J are TRBV5-8 and TRBJ2-1; TRBD2 aligns across 13 bases. The CDR3 consists of 19 residues. The trim removed 4 bases at V and 4 bases at J, leaving 14 bases unmatched. Germline V gene data show CDR1 as SGHTS and CDR2 as YDEGEE. As DNA, the CDR3 is TGTGCCAGCAGCGCCGCTATAGGGACTAGCGGGGCGATTTACAATGAGCAGTTCTTC. Protein sequence: CASSAAIGTSGAIYNEQFF.

The genes are TRBV9 and TRBJ2-1, with 8 bases that match TRBD2. The length of the CDR3 is 16 residues. V lost 5 bases and J lost 6; bases outside the gene matches: 13. Germline V gene data show CDR1 as SGDLS and CDR2 as YYNGEE. The CDR3 DNA is TGTGCCAGCAGGGGCCTAACTAGCGGTGTTTTCAATGAGCAGTTCTTC. Translating it yields CASRGLTSGVFNEQFF.

On this clone itself: It is unclear where the CDR3 begins or ends on the DNA, so no DNA is shown, and the CDR3 is as TCRdb lists it. The rearrangement links TRBV7-9 to TRBJ2-7; whether TRBD1, the table's D call, matches the DNA was not checked. In germline, CDR1 is SEHNR, CDR2 FQNEAQ (reference sequence). The CDR3 sequence runs 12 residues, both termini included. CDR3: CASSSVGTGTYF.

The chain uses TRBV6-5 and TRBJ2-7; 8 bases match TRBD1. Per the germline V gene, CDR1 is MNHEY and CDR2 is SVGAGI. Unmatched junction bases numbered 3, after V lost 0 bases and J lost 5 bases. CDR3 length equals 14 residues. This CDR3 is CASSYSPGGNEQYF. The CDR3 nucleotides read TGTGCCAGCAGTTACTCACCAGGGGGCAACGAGCAGTACTTC.

This rearrangement joins TRBV9 to TRBJ1-1, with D tentatively TRBD1 (6 bases). Germline lookup yields CDR1 SGDLS and CDR2 YYNGEE. CDR3 size: 13 residues. V dropped 0 bases and J dropped 8 bases, with 11 bases sitting between them. Here the CDR3 DNA reads TGTGCCAGCAGCGTAGGGGACAACATAGAAGCTTTCTTT. Its protein is CASSVGDNIEAFF.

This clone appeared once. The chain has TRBV4-3 and TRBJ2-3; D possibly corresponds to TRBD1 (6 bases). Trimming took 0 bases from V and 6 from J, leaving 13 bases between them. This CDR3 has 15 residues. Per germline, CDR1 LGHNA and CDR2 YSLEER. The chain's CDR3 is CASSQERGTRDTQYF. CDR3 sequence (DNA): TGCGCCAGCAGCCAAGAGAGAGGGACAAGGGATACGCAGTATTTT.

The chain carries TRBV7-8 and TRBJ2-1; TRBD2 aligns across 11 bases. The germline gives CDR1 SGHVS, CDR2 FQNEAQ. CDR3 length: 15 amino acids. After removal of 1 base from V and 6 bases from J, the junction contained 2 bases not matched to a gene. The CDR3 here is CASSLGTSGGNEQFF. The CDR3 coding sequence is TGTGCCAGCAGCTTAGGAACTAGCGGGGGCAATGAGCAGTTCTTC. Full variable domain (remainder filled in from reference TRBV7-8 and TRBJ2-1): GAGVSQSPRYKVAKRGQDVALRCDPISGHVSLFWYQQALGQGPEFLTYFQNEAQLDKSGLPSDRFFAERPEGSVSTLKIQRTQQEDSAVYLCASSLGTSGGNEQFFGPGTRLTVL.

This chain connects TRBV7-9 to TRBJ2-1; D possibly corresponds to TRBD2 (5 bases). From germline, CDR1 is SEHNR and CDR2 FQNEAQ (reference sequence). Deletions cut 5 bases from V and 4 bases from J, with 12 bases between. CDR3 length: 14 residues. The CDR3 region is CASSPPGVYNEQFF. For the CDR3, the DNA is TGTGCCAGCAGCCCCCCCGGGGTTTACAATGAGCAGTTCTTC.

The chain combines TRBV6-5 with TRBJ2-2, with D perhaps TRBD2 (6 bases). Per germline, CDR1 MNHEY and CDR2 SVGAGI. Trimming took off 0 bases at V and 2 bases at J, with 7 bases between the two ends. This CDR3 spans 15 amino acids. In nucleotides, the CDR3 is TGTGCCAGCAGTTACTCGGGACTTAACACCGGGGAGCTGTTTTTT. It translates to CASSYSGLNTGELFF.

This clone was observed once. This chain links TRBV4-3 with TRBJ1-1; D perhaps matches TRBD1 (5 bases). Looked up from germline, CDR1 is LGHNA and CDR2 is YSLEER. V lost 0 bases to trimming and J lost 4 bases, with 9 bases between them. The CDR3 is 14 amino acids. The CDR3 DNA is TGCGCCAGCAGCCAAGATTGGGGGGGCACTGAAGCTTTCTTT. This codes for CASSQDWGGTEAFF.

The chain uses TRBV6-6 and TRBJ1-2, with 11 bases fitting TRBD1. V gave up 6 bases and J gave up 4 bases; unmatched junction bases: 7. The CDR3 covers 15 residues. The germline CDR1 and CDR2 sequences are MNHNY and SVGAGI (reference sequence). The CDR3 nucleotides read TGTGCCAGCAGCCGACCCGGACAGGGGGCCTATGGCTACACCTTC. Protein: CASSRPGQGAYGYTF.

This chain connects TRBV9 to TRBJ1-2; TRBD1 matches 7 bases. The CDR3 is 15 amino acids. V lost 0 bases to trimming and J lost 8 bases; unmatched junction nucleotides: 10. In germline, CDR1 is SGDLS, CDR2 YYNGEE. CDR3 residues: CASSVGGTASEGYTF. As DNA, the CDR3 is TGTGCCAGCAGCGTAGGTGGGACAGCCTCGGAAGGCTACACCTTC.

This chain links TRBV6-2 or TRBV6-3 with TRBJ2-3; 7 nucleotides align to TRBD2. The V gene's germline CDR1 is MNHEY and CDR2 SVGEGT. Trimming removed 2 bases from V and 3 bases from J; junction bases left unmatched: 5. This CDR3 is 15 amino acids long. Here the CDR3 DNA reads TGTGCCAGCAGTTACGGGACTACGGGGACAGATACGCAGTATTTT. It translates to CASSYGTTGTDTQYF.

The J gene is TRBJ2-6, the V gene TRBV7-3, with D unclear. Trimming removed 0 bases from V and 0 bases from J, with 9 bases in between. The CDR3 is 17 amino acids. The germline gives CDR1 SGHTA, CDR2 FQGTGA. Here the CDR3 reads CASSLTGSRSGANVLTF. In DNA form, the CDR3 reads TGTGCCAGCAGCTTAACGGGCAGCCGCTCTGGGGCCAACGTCCTGACTTTC.

The CDR3, as DNA: TGTGCCAGCAGCTTAGCGAGAGCGGGGGCCCAGGAAGATACGCAGTATTTT. It yields the protein CASSLARAGAQEDTQYF. This sequence joins TRBV7-8 and TRBJ2-3; 8 bases fit TRBD2. V dropped 0 bases and J dropped 5; count of bases not matched to a gene: 10. CDR1 is SGHVS and CDR2 is FQNEAQ in the germline V gene. The CDR3 has 17 residues.

The chain couples TRBV5-1 to TRBJ2-3; unclear D gene. The CDR3 runs to 15 residues. The germline gives CDR1 SGHRS, CDR2 YFSETQ. Deletions cut 0 bases from V and 4 bases from J, with 12 bases between. CDR3 loop: CASSLASRSADTQYF. CDR3 bases: TGCGCCAGCAGCTTGGCCTCTAGAAGTGCAGATACGCAGTATTTT.

The V call is TRBV7-6, the J call TRBJ2-5, with D possibly TRBD1 on 5 matching bases. This CDR3 is built from 15 residues. The V end was cut by 0 bases, the J end by 3 bases, with 11 bases between. Germline-derived CDR1 and CDR2 are SGHVS and FNYEAQ. The CDR3 DNA follows: TGTGCCAGCAGCTTAGCCTCAACAGGAGAAGAGACCCAGTACTTC. As protein: CASSLASTGEETQYF.

Details on this clone: Distinct nucleotide sequences in the sample also encode this CDR3. The chain joins TRBV24-1 to TRBJ2-3; perhaps TRBD2 as D (6 bases). The CDR3 length is 14 residues. The ends were cut back, 3 bases at V and 0 bases at J, with 6 bases in the middle. Per the germline V gene, CDR1 is KGHDR and CDR2 is SFDVKD. The CDR3: CATSDGTSTDTQYF. CDR3 in DNA: TGTGCCACCAGTGATGGGACTAGCACAGATACGCAGTATTTT.

CDR3 region: CASSLDRAGGNTIYF. CDR3 in DNA: TGTGCCAGCAGCTTAGATCGGGCAGGGGGAAACACCATATATTTT. The chain links TRBV7-2 to TRBJ1-3; TRBD1 is a possible D gene (5 bases). Germline V CDR1 and CDR2: SGHTA, FQGNSA. The CDR3 is made up of 15 amino acids. V shed 1 base and J shed 4 bases, with 11 bases lying between them. The full variable domain, rest sourced from reference TRBV7-2 and TRBJ1-3, is GAGVSQSPSNKVTEKGKDVELRCDPISGHTALYWYRQSLGQGLEFLIYFQGNSAPDKSGLPSDRFSAERTGGSVSTLTIQRTQQEDSAVYLCASSLDRAGGNTIYFGEGSWLTVV.

The rearrangement uses TRBV5-1 and TRBJ2-5; no clear D. Germline V lookup: CDR1 SGHRS, CDR2 YFSETQ. Trimming removed 0 bases from V and 2 bases from J, with 11 bases in between. This CDR3 spans 15 amino acids. Here the CDR3 DNA reads TGCGCCAGCAGCTTGGACTCCCCTCTTCAAGAGACCCAGTACTTC. It translates to CASSLDSPLQETQYF.

J is TRBJ1-3 and V is TRBV9; the match to TRBD1 covers 8 bases. From germline, CDR1 is SGDLS and CDR2 YYNGEE. The CDR3 runs 16 residues. J gave up 0 bases and V 2 bases, and 4 bases lay outside the gene matches. This CDR3 reads CASSVQGANSGNTIYF. The CDR3 DNA reads as TGTGCCAGCAGCGTGCAGGGGGCTAACTCTGGAAACACCATATATTTT.

The rearrangement uses TRBV30 and TRBJ2-1, with 11 bases matching TRBD2. Germline V gives CDR1 GTSNPN, CDR2 SVGIG (reference sequence). The CDR3 spans 12 residues. V trimming: 5 bases; J trimming: 8 bases; junction bases outside the gene matches: 2. The CDR3 spells CAWGTSGDEQFF. The CDR3 region has the DNA TGTGCCTGGGGGACTAGCGGCGATGAGCAGTTCTTC. Together with reference TRBV30 and TRBJ2-1, the CDR3 gives the full variable domain: SQTIHQWPATLVQPVGSPLSLECTVEGTSNPNLYWYRQAAGRGLQLLFYSVGIGQISSEVPQNLSASRPQDRQFILSSKKLLLSDSGFYLCAWGTSGDEQFFGPGTRLTVL.

The chain employs TRBV5-5 and TRBJ2-5, with a possible D match to TRBD2 (6 bases). The CDR3 consists of 13 residues. The V end was cut by 4 bases, the J end by 4 bases, with 11 bases between. Germline V gene data show CDR1 as SGHKS and CDR2 as YYEKEE (reference sequence). CDR3 bases: TGTGCCAGCAGCGCTAGCGCTGTAGAGACCCAGTACTTC. This codes for CASSASAVETQYF.